This record covers a single T cell receptor beta chain. This clone occurred once. Its target antigen remains unknown. Base qualities are not recorded, but no much larger clone differs from it by a single base. This entry is derived from a study of blood T cell repertoires in COVID-19 (dated by TCRdb to between 2020 and 2021). Concerning the study at large: Samples covering the acute and convalescent phases of COVID-19 were provided by collaborators in the United States, Italy and Spain. The dataset comprised deeply sampled blood TCRbeta repertoires from subjects exposed to, actively infected with, or recovered from COVID-19. HLA class I and class II types, where available, came from metadata supplied by the sample provider rather than from assay-based typing. Samples were obtained from the ongoing ImmuneRACE study (first 160 participants) and from approximately 1,200 subjects provided by 6 global collaborators. The repertoires were released in a freely available public database meant as a resource for research on the immune response to SARS-CoV-2. Sample metadata almost always included a de-identified subject ID, COVID-19 status, age in years and sex. The prospective study material was composed of cDNA or gDNA derived from T cells, B-cell-depleted T cells, or PBMCs.

The junction shows trimming of 5 bases on V and 0 bases on J, plus 9 bases between the germline ends. The CDR3 numbers 14 residues from cysteine through phenylalanine. CDR3 DNA is the only sequence kept; it has 42 bases, read in frame from the first base. The germline V gene encodes CDR1 SGHTS and CDR2 YDEGEE. Collaborating institutions collected whole blood in K2EDTA tubes following their own protocols. For TCRbeta analysis, collaborators shipped samples in one of three forms: frozen whole blood, isolated PBMCs, or DNA extracted from either of those sample types. Beyond this particular receptor, the publication reports: The amount of clinical and demographic metadata varied by source and participant and was provided uncurated.

TCRbeta CDR3 regions were amplified from genomic DNA by means of the immunoSEQ Assay, a bias-controlled multiplex PCR. In the source study's methods: Nucleated cell counts per sample were estimated from amplification of reference gene primers within the assay. Sequence reads were collapsed and filtered to measure the absolute abundance of every unique TCRbeta CDR3 rearrangement. For each sample, productive Simpson clonality was calculated as the square root of Simpson's diversity index over productive rearrangements. In TCRdb, the immuneACCESS table is reduced to in-frame sequences with V and J assigned. These tables do not hold every clone; where another copy was compared, an unresolved V gene accounts for under half, and the others remain unexplained. That table is the source of V, J and clone size, and D and trimming were worked out from the DNA. A total of 65,000 to 80,000 clones appear in this sample, over 70% of them only once. The top ten clones comprise 4.5% to 7% of the sample.

This sequence uses TRBV5-8 and TRBJ2-1; the D gene remains uncertain. This TCR was recovered from a man aged 50 or older with active COVID-19. Sequencing used peripheral blood. This receptor carries the CDR3 CASSYLSSYNEQFF. The nucleotide sequence is given as TGTGCCAGCAGTTACCTGAGCTCCTACAATGAGCAGTTCTTC. With the portions outside the CDR3 filled from the reference TRBV5-8 and TRBJ2-1 genes, the complete variable region becomes EAGVTQSPTHLIKTRGQQATLRCSPISGHTSVYWYQQALGLGLQFLLWYDEGEERNRGNFPPRFSGRQFPNYSSELNVNALELEDSALYLCASSYLSSYNEQFFGPGTRLTVL.